Listed below are T cell receptor beta chains from one sample, sequenced in a study of blood T cells in healthy people across ages. TCRdb ran MiXCR on the 5' RACE reads and lists one entry per CDR3 protein. The repertoire holds 1,800,000 or so distinct CDR3 sequences, with 30% to 40% as singletons. Sequencing was performed on blood. These receptors originate from a human donor in good health. Each CDR3 is given without its conserved first and last residue. Size tells how often a clone was seen (once, few, many) or the class of an expanded clone, and some rows leave it out.

abundance	v_gene	j_gene	CDR3aa
.	TRBV24-1	TRBJ2-4	ATTLAKNIQY
.	TRBV12-3/TRBV12-4	TRBJ2-5	ASSFRNIQETQY
.	TRBV12-3/TRBV12-4	TRBJ2-7	ASMPGGPQQY
.	TRBV5-1	TRBJ2-1	ASSLLGGSISNEQF
.	TRBV5-6	TRBJ2-7	ASSRKEAQY
.	TRBV6-6	TRBJ2-3	ASSPRGSFTTDTQY
.	TRBV4-1	TRBJ1-2	ASSQVGTVDGYT
few	TRBV9	TRBJ2-3	ASSVAPEPTDTQY
.	TRBV7-9	TRBJ2-1	ASSRQGGYNEQF
once	TRBV6-1	TRBJ2-1	ASSVRPVWGSSYNEQF
.	TRBV5-1	TRBJ1-6	ASSLTGKGSPLH
.	TRBV5-8	TRBJ1-5	ASSLARGISNQPQH
few	TRBV6-2/TRBV6-3	TRBJ2-1	ASSYSSYEQF
once	TRBV20-1	TRBJ2-1	SARGLSSYSEQF
.	TRBV11-3	TRBJ1-2	ASSPPGTGPRGYT
.	TRBV12-3/TRBV12-4	TRBJ2-7	ASSTWESESYEQY
.	TRBV20-1	TRBJ2-1	SAGGTRYNEQF
once	TRBV6-5	TRBJ1-1	ASSQTDGGTEAF
.	TRBV7-2	TRBJ2-7	ASSYSSGTSGEDYEQY
.	TRBV5-1	TRBJ2-5	ASSLEDGSLQEAQY
.	TRBV20-1	TRBJ1-2	SARTLGQGNYGYT
.	TRBV12-3/TRBV12-4	TRBJ1-5	ASSFPGQGFQLQH
.	TRBV7-8	TRBJ2-4	ASSLVSGGSKNIQY
many	TRBV10-3	TRBJ1-5	AISGGGNQPQH